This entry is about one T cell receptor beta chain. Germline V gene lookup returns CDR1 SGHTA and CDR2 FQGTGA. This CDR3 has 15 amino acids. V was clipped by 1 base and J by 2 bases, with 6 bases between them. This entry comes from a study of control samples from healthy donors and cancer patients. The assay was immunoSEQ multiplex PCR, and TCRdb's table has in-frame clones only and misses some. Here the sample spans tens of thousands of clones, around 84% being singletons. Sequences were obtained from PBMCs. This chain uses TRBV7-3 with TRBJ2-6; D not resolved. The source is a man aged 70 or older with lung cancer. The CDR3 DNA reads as TGTGCCAGCAGCTTAAAGGGTACTGGGGCCAACGTCCTGACTTTC. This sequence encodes CASSLKGTGANVLTF.